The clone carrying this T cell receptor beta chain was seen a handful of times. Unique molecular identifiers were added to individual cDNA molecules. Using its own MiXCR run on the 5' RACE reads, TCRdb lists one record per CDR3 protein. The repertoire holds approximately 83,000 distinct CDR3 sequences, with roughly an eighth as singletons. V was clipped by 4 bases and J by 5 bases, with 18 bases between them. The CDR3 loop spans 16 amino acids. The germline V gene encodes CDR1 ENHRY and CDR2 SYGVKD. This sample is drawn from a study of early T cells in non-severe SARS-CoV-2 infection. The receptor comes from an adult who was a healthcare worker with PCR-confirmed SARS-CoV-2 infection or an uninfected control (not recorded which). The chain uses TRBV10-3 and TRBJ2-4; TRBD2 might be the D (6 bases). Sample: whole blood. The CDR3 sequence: CAISGGTPGEQNIQYF. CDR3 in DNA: TGTGCCATCAGTGGGGGGACTCCCGGTGAACAAAACATTCAGTACTTC.